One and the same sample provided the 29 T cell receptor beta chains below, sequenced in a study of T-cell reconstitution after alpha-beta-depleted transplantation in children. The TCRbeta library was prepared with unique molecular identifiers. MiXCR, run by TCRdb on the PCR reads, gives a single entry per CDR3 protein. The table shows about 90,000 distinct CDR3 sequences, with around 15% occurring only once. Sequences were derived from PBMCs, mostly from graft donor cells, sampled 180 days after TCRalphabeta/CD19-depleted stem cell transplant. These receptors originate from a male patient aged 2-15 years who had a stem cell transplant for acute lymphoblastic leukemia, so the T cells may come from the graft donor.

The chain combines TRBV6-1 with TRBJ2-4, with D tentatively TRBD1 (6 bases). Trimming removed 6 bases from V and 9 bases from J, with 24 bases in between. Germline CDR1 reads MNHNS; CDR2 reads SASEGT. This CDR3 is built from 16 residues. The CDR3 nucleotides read TGTGCCAGCAGCCGCCCCCTGAATCTAGCCAGGGGCATTCAGTACTTC. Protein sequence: CASSRPLNLARGIQYF.

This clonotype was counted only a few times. CDR3 residues: CAIGPQGAMYGYTF. The CDR3 nucleotides are TGTGCCATCGGCCCACAGGGGGCTATGTATGGCTACACCTTC. This chain links TRBV10-3 with TRBJ1-2, with 9 bases aligning to TRBD1. The V gene's germline CDR1 is ENHRY and CDR2 SYGVKD. This CDR3 has 14 amino acids. V shed 8 bases and J 5 bases; nucleotides not matched to a gene: 9.

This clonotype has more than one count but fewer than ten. CDR3: CSARGLGTDTQYF. CDR3 DNA sequence: TGCAGTGCTAGGGGTCTGGGCACAGATACGCAGTATTTT. The chain has TRBV20-1 and TRBJ2-3; D unresolved. The CDR3 loop spans 13 amino acids. Trimming cost V 3 bases and J 1 base, with 8 bases left between them. Germline values: CDR1 DFQATT, CDR2 SNEGSKA (reference sequence).

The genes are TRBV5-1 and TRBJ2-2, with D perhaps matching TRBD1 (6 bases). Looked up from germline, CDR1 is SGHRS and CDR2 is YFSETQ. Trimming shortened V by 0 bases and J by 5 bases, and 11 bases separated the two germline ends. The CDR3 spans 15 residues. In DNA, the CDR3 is TGCGCCAGCAGCTTGGAGGGACAAGGAACCGGGGAGCTGTTTTTT. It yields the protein CASSLEGQGTGELFF.

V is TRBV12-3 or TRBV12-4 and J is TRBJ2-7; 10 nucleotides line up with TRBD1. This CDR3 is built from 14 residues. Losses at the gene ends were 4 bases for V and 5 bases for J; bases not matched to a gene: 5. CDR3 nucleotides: TGTGCCAGCAGTTCCCGGGACAGGGGTCACGAGCAGTACTTC. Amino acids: CASSSRDRGHEQYF.

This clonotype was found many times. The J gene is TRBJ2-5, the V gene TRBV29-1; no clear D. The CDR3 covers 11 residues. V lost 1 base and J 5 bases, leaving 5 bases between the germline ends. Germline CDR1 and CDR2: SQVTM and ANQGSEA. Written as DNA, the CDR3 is TGCAGCGTTGAAGTTCACGAGACCCAGTACTTC. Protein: CSVEVHETQYF.

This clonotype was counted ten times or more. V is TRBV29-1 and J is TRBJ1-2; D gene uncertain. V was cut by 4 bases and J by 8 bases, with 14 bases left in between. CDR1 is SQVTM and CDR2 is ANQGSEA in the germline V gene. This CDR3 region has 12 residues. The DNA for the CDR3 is TGCAGCGTTGTACCGGCACTGCAAGGCTACACCTTC. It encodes CSVVPALQGYTF.

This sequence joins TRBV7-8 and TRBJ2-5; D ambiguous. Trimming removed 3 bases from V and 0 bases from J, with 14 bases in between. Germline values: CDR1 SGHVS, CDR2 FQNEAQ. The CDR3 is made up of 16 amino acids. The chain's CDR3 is CASSFPQEPYQETQYF. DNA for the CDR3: TGTGCCAGCAGCTTCCCCCAGGAGCCGTACCAAGAGACCCAGTACTTC. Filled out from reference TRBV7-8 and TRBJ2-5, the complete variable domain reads GAGVSQSPRYKVAKRGQDVALRCDPISGHVSLFWYQQALGQGPEFLTYFQNEAQLDKSGLPSDRFFAERPEGSVSTLKIQRTQQEDSAVYLCASSFPQEPYQETQYFGPGTRLLVL.

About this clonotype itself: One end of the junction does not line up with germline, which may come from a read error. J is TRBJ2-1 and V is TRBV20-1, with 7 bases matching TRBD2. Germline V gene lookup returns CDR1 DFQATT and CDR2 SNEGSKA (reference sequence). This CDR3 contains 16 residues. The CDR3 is CCAGGLAASSYKEQFF. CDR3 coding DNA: TGCTGTGCTGGAGGCCTAGCGGCGAGCTCCTACAAAGAGCAGTTCTTC.

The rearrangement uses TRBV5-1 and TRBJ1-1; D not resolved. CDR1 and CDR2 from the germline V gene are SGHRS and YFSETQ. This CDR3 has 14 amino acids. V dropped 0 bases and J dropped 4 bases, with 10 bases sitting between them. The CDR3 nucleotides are TGCGCCAGCAGCTTGGCCGGGGAGGGCACTGAAGCTTTCTTT. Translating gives CASSLAGEGTEAFF.

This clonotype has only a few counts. CDR3 sequence reads: CASSLARSSEPETQYF. In DNA form, the CDR3 reads TGCGCCAGCAGCTTGGCCAGAAGTAGCGAGCCGGAGACCCAGTACTTC. The V and J genes are TRBV5-1 and TRBJ2-5; a weak D match, TRBD2 (5 bases). CDR1 and CDR2 from the germline V gene are SGHRS and YFSETQ. V gave up 0 bases and J gave up 5 bases, with 17 bases separating them. This CDR3 comprises 16 residues. Looking up the rest from reference TRBV5-1 and TRBJ2-5 gives the full variable domain: KAGVTQTPRYLIKTRGQQVTLSCSPISGHRSVSWYQQTPGQGLQFLFEYFSETQRNKGNFPGRFSGRQFSNSRSEMNVSTLELGDSALYLCASSLARSSEPETQYFGPGTRLLVL.

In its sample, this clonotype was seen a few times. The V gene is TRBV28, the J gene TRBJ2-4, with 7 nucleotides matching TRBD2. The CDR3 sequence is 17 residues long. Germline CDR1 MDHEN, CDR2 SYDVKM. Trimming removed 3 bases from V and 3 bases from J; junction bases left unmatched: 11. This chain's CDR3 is CASSFVFYGGGKNIQYF. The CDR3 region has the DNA TGTGCCAGCAGTTTTGTTTTTTATGGCGGGGGCAAAAACATTCAGTACTTC.

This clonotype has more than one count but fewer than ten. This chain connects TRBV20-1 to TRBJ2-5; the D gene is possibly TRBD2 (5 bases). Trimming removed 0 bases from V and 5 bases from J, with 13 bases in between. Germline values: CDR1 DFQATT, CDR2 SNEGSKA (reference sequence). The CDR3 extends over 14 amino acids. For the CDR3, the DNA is TGCAGTGCTAGAGATTGGTGGGCGGGTGAGACCCAGTACTTC. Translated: CSARDWWAGETQYF.

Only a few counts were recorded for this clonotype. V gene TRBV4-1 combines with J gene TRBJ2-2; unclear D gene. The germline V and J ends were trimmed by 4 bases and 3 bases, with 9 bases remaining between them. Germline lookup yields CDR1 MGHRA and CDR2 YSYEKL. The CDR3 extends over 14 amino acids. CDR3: CASSPRPDTGELFF. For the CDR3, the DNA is TGCGCCAGCAGCCCGCGACCGGACACCGGGGAGCTGTTTTTT.

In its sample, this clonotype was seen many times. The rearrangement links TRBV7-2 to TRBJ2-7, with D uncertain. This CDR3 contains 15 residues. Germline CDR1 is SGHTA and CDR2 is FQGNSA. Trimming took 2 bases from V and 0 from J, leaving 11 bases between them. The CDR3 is CASSLSATTSYEQYF. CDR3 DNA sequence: TGTGCCAGCAGCTTATCAGCTACGACCTCCTACGAGCAGTACTTC. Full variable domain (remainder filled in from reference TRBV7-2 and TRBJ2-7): GAGVSQSPSNKVTEKGKDVELRCDPISGHTALYWYRQSLGQGLEFLIYFQGNSAPDKSGLPSDRFSAERTGGSVSTLTIQRTQQEDSAVYLCASSLSATTSYEQYFGPGTRLTVT.

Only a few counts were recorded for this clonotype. CDR3 amino acids: CASSLGGEAGETQYF. CDR3 coding DNA: TGTGCCAGCAGCTTAGGAGGCGAGGCGGGGGAGACCCAGTACTTC. The V gene is TRBV7-7, the J gene TRBJ2-5, with D tentatively TRBD2 (6 bases). The CDR3 extends over 15 amino acids. From germline, CDR1 is SSHAT and CDR2 FNYEAQ (reference sequence). V was clipped by 1 base and J by 5 bases, with 14 bases between them.

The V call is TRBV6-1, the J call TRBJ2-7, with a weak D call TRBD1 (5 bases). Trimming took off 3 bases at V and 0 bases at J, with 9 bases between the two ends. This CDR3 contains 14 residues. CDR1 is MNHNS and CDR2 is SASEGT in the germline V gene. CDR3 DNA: TGTGCCAGCAGTGATGTTGACAGCTCCTACGAGCAGTACTTC. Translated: CASSDVDSSYEQYF.

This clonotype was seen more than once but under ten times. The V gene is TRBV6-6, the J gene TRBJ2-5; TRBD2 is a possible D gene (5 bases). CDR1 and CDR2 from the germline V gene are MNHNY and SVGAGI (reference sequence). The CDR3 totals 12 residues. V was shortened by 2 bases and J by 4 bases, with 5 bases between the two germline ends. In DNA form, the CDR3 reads TGTGCCAGCAGTTACGCGGGAGAGACCCAGTACTTC. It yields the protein CASSYAGETQYF.

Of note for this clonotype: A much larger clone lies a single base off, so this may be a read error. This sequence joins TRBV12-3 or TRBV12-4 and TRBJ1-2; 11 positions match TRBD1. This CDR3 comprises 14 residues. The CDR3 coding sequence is TGTGCCGGCAGCCTCGGACAGGGGGCGTATGGCTACACCTTC. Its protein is CAGSLGQGAYGYTF.

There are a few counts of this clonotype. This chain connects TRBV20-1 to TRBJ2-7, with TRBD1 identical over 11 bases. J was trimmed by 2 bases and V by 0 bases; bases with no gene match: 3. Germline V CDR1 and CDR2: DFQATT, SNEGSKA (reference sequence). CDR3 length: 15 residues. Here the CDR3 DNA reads TGCAGTGCTAGAGATGGGGACAGGGGGACCTACGAGCAGTACTTC. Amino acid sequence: CSARDGDRGTYEQYF.

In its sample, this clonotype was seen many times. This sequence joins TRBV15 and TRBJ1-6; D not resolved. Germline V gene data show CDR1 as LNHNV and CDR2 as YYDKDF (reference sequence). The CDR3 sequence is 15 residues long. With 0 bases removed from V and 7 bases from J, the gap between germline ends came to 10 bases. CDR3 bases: TGTGCCACCAGCAGAGAGAGGGAGACCAATTCACCCCTCCACTTT. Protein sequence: CATSRERETNSPLHF.

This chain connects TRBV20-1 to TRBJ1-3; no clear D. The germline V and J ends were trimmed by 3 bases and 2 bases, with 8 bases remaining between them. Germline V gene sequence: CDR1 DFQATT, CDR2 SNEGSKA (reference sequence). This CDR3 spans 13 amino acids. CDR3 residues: CSARVLAGNTIYF. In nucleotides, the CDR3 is TGCAGTGCTAGGGTTCTGGCTGGAAACACCATATATTTT.

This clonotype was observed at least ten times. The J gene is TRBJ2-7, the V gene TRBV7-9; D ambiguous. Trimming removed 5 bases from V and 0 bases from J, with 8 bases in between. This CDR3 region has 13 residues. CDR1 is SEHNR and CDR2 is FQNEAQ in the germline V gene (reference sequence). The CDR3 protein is CASSPDGSYEQYF. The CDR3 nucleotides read TGTGCCAGCAGCCCCGACGGCTCCTACGAGCAGTACTTC.

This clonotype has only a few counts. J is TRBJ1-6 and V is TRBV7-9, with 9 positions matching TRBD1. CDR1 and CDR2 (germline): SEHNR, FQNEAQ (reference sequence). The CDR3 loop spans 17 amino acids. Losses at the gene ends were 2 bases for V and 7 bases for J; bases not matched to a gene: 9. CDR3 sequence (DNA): TGTGCCAGCAGCTTACCCGTGGGGACAGGGTGGAATTCACCCCTCCACTTT. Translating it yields CASSLPVGTGWNSPLHF.

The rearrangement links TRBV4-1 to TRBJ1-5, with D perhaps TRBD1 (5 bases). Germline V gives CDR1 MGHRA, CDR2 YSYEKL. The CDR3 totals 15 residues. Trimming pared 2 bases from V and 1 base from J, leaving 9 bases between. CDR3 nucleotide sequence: TGCGCCAGCAGCCAATACCGGGACAGCAATCAGCCCCAGCATTTT. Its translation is CASSQYRDSNQPQHF.

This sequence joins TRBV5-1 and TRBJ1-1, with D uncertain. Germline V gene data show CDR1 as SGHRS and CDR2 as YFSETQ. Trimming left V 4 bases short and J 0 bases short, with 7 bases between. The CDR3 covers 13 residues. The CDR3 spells CASSETVNTEAFF. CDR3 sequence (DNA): TGCGCCAGCAGCGAGACGGTGAACACTGAAGCTTTCTTT.

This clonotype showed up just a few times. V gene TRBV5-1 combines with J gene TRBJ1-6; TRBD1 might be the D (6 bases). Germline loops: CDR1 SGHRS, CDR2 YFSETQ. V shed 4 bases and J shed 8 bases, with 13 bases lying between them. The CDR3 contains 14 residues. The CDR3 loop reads CASSPLTGDSPLHF. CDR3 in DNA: TGCGCCAGCAGCCCGCTGACAGGTGATTCACCCCTCCACTTT.

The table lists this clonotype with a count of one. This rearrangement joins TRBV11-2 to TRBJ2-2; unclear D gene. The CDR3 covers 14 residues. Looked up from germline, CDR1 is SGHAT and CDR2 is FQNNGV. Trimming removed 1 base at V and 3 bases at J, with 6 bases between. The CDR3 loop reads CASSLVVDTGELFF. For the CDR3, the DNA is TGTGCCAGCAGCTTAGTGGTCGACACCGGGGAGCTGTTTTTT.

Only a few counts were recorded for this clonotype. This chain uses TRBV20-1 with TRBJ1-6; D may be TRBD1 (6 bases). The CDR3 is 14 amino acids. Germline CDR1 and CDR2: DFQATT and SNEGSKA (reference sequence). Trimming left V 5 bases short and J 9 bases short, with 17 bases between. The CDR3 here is CSAAGASTGSPLHF. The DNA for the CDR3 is TGCAGTGCTGCAGGGGCCAGCACAGGTTCACCCCTCCACTTT.